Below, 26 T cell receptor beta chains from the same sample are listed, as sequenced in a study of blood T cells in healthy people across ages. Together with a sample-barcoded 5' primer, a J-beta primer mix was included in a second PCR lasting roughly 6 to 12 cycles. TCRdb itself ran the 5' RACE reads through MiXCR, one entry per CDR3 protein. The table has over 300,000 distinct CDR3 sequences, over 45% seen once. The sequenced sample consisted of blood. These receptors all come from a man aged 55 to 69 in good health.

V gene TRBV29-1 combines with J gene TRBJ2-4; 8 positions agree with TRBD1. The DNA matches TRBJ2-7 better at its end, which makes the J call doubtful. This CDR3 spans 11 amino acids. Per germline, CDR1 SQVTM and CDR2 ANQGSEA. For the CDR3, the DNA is TGCAGCGTTGCCCAGGGGGCCGAGCAGTACTTC. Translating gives CSVAQGAEQYF.

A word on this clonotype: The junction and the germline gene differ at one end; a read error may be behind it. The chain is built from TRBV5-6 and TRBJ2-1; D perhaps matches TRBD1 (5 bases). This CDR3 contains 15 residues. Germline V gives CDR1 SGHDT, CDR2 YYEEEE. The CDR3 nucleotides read TGTGCCAGCAGCTTGGTGCAGGGCTCCTACAGTGAGCAGTTCTTC. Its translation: CASSLVQGSYSEQFF.

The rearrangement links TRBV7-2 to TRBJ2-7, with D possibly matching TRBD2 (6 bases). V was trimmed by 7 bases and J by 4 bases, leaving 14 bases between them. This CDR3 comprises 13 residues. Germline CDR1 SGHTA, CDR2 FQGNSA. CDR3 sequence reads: CASTSGGGYEQYF. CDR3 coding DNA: TGTGCCAGCACCTCCGGGGGTGGTTACGAGCAGTACTTC.

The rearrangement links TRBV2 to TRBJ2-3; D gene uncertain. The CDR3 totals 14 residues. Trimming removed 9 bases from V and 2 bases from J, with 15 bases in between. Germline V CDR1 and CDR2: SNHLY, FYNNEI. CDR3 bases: TGTGCCAGTGACTGGTTAGGCTACACAGATACGCAGTATTTT. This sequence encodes CASDWLGYTDTQYF. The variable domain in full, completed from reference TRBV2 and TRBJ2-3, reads EPEVTQTPSHQVTQMGQEVILRCVPISNHLYFYWYRQILGQKVEFLVSFYNNEISEKSEIFDDQFSVERPDGSNFTLKIRSTKLEDSAMYFCASDWLGYTDTQYFGPGTRLTVL.

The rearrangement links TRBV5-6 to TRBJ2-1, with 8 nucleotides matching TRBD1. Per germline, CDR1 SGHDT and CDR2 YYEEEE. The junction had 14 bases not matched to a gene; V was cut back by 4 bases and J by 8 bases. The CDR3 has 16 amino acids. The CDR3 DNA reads TGTGCCAGCAGCCTAGGACAGGGTTGGCTGCACGATGAGCAGTTCTTC. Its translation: CASSLGQGWLHDEQFF.

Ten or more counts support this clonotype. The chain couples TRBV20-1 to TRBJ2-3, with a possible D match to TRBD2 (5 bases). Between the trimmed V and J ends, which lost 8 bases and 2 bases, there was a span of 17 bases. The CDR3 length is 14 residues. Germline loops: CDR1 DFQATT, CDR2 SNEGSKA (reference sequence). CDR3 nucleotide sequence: TGCAGTATTGCCGGGCGGGTATACACAGATACGCAGTATTTT. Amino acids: CSIAGRVYTDTQYF.

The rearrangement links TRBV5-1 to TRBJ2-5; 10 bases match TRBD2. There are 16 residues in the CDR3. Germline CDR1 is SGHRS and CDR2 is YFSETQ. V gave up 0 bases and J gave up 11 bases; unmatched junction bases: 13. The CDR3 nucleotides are TGCGCCAGCAGCTTGGGACCTAGCGGGGGAGCTGGTGAGCAGTACTTC. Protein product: CASSLGPSGGAGEQYF.

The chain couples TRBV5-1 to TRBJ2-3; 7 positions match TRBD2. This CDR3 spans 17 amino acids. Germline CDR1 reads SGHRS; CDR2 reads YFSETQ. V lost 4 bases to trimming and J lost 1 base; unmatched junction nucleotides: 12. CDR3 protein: CASSHSRGGAGTDTQYF. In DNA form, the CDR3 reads TGCGCCAGCAGCCATAGCCGGGGAGGGGCCGGCACAGATACGCAGTATTTT.

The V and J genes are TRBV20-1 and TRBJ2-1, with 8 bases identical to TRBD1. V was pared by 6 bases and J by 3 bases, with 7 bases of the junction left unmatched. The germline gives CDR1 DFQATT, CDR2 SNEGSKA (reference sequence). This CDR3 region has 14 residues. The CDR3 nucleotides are TGCAGTGCCAAGACAGGGGAAGGCTACAATGAGCAGTTCTTC. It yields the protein CSAKTGEGYNEQFF.

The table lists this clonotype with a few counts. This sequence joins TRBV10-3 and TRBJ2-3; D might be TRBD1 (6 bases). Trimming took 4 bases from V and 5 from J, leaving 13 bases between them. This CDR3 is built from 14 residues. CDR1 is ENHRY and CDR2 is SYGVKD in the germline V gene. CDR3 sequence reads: CAISAVGDIDTQYF. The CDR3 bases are TGTGCCATCAGTGCAGTGGGGGACATAGATACGCAGTATTTT.

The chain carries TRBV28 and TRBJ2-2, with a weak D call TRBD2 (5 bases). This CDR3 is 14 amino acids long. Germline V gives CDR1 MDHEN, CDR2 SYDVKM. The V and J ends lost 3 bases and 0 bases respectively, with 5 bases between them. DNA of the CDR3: TGTGCCAGCAGTTTCGGGGCGAACACCGGGGAGCTGTTTTTT. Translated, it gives CASSFGANTGELFF.

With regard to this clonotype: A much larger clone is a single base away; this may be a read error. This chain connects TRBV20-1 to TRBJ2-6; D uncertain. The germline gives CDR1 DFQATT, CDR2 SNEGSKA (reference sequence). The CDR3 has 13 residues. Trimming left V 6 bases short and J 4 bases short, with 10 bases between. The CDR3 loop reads CSALPEGANVLTF. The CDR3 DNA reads TGCAGTGCCCTGCCGGAAGGGGCCAACGTCCTGACTTTC.

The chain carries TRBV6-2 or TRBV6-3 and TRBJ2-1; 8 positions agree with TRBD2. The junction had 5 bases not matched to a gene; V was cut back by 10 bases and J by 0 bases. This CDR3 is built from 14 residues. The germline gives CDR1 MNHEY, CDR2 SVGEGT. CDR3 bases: TGTGCCACCGATAGCGGGGACTCCTACAATGAGCAGTTCTTC. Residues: CATDSGDSYNEQFF.

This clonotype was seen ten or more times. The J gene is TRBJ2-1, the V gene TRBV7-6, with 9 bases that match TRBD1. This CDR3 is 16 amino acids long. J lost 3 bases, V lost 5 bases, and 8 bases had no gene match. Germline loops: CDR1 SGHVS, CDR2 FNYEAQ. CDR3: CASSDLGTGLYNEQFF. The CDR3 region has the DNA TGTGCCAGCAGCGACCTCGGGACAGGGCTCTACAATGAGCAGTTCTTC.

CDR3 coding DNA: TGTGCCAGCAGTGAAGGGGGGGGGACTAGCGGGAACCATGAGCAGTTCTTC. Amino acids: CASSEGGGTSGNHEQFF. The chain combines TRBV6-1 with TRBJ2-1; TRBD2 matches 13 bases. Germline assignment: CDR1 MNHNS and CDR2 SASEGT. The CDR3 spans 17 residues. J gave up 8 bases and V 1 base, and 8 bases lay outside the gene matches.

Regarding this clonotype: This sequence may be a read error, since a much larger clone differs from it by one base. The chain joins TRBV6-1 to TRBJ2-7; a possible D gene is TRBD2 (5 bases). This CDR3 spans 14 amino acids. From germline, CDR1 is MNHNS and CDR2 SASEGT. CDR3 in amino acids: CASSSVQDSYEEYF. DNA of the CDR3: TGTGCCAGCAGTTCGGTTCAGGACTCCTACGAGGAGTACTTC.

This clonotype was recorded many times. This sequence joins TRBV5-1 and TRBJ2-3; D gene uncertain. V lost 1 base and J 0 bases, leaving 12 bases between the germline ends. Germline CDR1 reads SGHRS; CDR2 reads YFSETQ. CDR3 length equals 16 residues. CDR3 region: CASSLIGLVSTDTQYF. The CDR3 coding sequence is TGCGCCAGCAGCTTGATCGGGCTAGTCAGCACAGATACGCAGTATTTT.

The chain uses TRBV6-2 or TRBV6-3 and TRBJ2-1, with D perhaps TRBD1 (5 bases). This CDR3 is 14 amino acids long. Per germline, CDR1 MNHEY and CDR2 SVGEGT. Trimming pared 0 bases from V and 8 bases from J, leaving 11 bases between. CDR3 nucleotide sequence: TGTGCCAGCAGTTACTCGAAGGTCAGGGATGAGCAGTTCTTC. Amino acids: CASSYSKVRDEQFF.

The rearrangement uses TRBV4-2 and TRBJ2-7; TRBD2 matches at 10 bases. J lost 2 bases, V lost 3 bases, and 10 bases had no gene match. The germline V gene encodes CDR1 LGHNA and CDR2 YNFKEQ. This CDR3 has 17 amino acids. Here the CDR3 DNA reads TGTGCCAGCAGCCACCAAACTAGCGGGACCCTTACCTACGAGCAGTACTTC. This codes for CASSHQTSGTLTYEQYF.

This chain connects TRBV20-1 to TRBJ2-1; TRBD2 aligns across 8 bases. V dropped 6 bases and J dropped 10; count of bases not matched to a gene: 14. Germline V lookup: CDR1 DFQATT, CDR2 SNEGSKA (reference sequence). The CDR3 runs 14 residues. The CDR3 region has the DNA TGCAGTGCCACTGTGCCTAGCGGGTCGGGGGAGCAGTTCTTC. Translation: CSATVPSGSGEQFF.

CDR3 sequence reads: CASSLVKDSGANVLTF. CDR3 DNA sequence: TGTGCCAGCAGCTTAGTTAAGGATTCCGGGGCCAACGTCCTGACTTTC. The rearrangement uses TRBV7-8 and TRBJ2-6, with D uncertain. The V and J ends lost 1 base and 4 bases respectively, with 11 bases between them. Germline lookup yields CDR1 SGHVS and CDR2 FQNEAQ. This CDR3 region has 16 residues.

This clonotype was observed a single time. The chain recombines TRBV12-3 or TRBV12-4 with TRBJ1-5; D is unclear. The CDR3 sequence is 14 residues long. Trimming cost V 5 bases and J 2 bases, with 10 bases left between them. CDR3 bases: TGTGCCAGCAGTCCCCGGGCGGGCAATCAGCCCCAGCATTTT. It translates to CASSPRAGNQPQHF.

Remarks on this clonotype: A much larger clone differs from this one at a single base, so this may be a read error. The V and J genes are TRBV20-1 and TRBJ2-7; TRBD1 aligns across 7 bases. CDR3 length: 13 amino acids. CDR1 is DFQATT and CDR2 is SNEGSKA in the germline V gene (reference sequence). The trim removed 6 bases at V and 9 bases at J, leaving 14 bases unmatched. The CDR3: CSAIEGALSGQYF. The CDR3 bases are TGCAGTGCCATAGAGGGGGCACTCTCCGGGCAGTACTTC.

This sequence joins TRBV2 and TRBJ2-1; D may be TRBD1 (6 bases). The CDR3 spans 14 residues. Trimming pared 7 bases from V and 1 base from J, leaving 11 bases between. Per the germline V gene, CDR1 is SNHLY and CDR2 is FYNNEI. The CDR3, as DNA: TGTGCCAGCACCGCGGACAGTTCCTACAATGAGCAGTTCTTC. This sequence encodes CASTADSSYNEQFF.

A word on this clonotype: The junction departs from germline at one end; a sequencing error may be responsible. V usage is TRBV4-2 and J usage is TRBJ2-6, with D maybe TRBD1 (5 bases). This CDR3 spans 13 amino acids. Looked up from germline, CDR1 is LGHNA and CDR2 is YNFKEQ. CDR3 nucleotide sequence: TGTGCCAGCAGCTACTCTGGGGCCAGCGTCCTGACTTTC. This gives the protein CASSYSGASVLTF.

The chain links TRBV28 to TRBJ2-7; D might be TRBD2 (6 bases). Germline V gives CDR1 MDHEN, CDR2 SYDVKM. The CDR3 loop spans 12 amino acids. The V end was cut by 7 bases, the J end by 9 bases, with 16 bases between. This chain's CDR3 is CASTNPRGWQYF. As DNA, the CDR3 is TGTGCCAGCACCAACCCCCGGGGGTGGCAGTACTTC.